The clone carrying this TCR beta chain was seen a few times. Its matching antigen is unknown. This CDR3 spans 14 amino acids. V shed 10 bases, J shed 2 bases, and the junction held 4 bases outside the gene matches. Germline assignment: CDR1 SNHLY and CDR2 FYNNEI. A single record per CDR3 protein comes from TCRdb applying MiXCR to the reads. The data contain roughly 700,000 distinct CDR3 sequences, approximately 33% of them singletons. This entry comes from a study of T cell repertoires in cytomegalovirus infection. Study-level information: From public TCR beta signatures came an indication of both CMV infection and matching HLA type. The study's findings and limits: Clonotype analysis showed dominance of the ex vivo response by HLA-C-restricted CMV-specific TCR beta clonotypes.

The chain couples TRBV2 to TRBJ2-2, with 10 bases aligning to TRBD1. The sample was cultured PBMCs, taken from culture after CMV antigen stimulation. The receptor comes from a human donor in good health (CMV status not recorded). Some clones in this sample may be carry-over from other donors' samples. The CDR3 loop reads CATRDRGNTGELFF. CDR3 sequence (DNA): TGTGCCACCCGGGACAGGGGAAACACCGGGGAGCTGTTTTTT.